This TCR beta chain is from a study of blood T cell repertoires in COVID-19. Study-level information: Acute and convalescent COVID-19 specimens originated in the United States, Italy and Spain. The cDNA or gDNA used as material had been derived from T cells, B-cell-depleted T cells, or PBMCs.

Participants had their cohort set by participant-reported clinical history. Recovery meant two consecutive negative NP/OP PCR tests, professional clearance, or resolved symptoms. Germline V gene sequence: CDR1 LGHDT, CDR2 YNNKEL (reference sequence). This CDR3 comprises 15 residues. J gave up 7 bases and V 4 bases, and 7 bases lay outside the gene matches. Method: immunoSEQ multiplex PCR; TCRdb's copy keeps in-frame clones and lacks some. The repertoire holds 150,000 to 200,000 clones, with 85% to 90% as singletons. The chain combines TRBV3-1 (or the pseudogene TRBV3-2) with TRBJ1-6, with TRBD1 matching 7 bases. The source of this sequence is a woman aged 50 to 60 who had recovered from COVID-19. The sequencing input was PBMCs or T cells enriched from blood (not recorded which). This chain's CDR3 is CASSPSEQGNSPLHF. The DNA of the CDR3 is TGTGCCAGCAGCCCTTCGGAACAGGGGAATTCACCCCTCCACTTT.